This TCR beta chain was recorded in a study of blood T cell repertoires in COVID-19 (dated by TCRdb to 2018 to 2021). A note on the overall study: Samples from collaborators originated in the United States, Italy and Spain and spanned both the acute and convalescent phases of COVID-19. A de-identified subject ID, COVID-19 status, age in years and sex were almost always included in the sample metadata. The material from the prospective study consisted of cDNA or gDNA derived from T cells, B-cell-depleted T cells, or PBMCs. Subjects who had been exposed to COVID-19, were actively infected with it, or had recovered from it provided the deeply sampled blood TCRbeta repertoires that made up the dataset. The repertoires were released in a freely available public database intended as a resource for research on the immune response to SARS-CoV-2. Where HLA class I and class II types were available, the types were taken from metadata supplied by the sample provider, not from assay-based typing. Samples were obtained from the ongoing ImmuneRACE study (first 160 participants) and from over 1,000 subjects provided by 6 global collaborators.

The immunoSEQ Assay, a bias-controlled multiplex PCR, was used to amplify TCRbeta CDR3 regions from genomic DNA. Turning to the authors' computational methods: Nucleated cell counts per sample were estimated from amplification of reference gene primers within the assay. Sequence reads were collapsed and filtered to measure the absolute abundance of every unique TCRbeta CDR3 rearrangement. For each sample, productive Simpson clonality was calculated as the square root of Simpson's diversity index across productive rearrangements. TCRdb took this table from immuneACCESS and kept in-frame rearrangements with V and J called. Such tables lack part of the clones; where checked against another copy, unresolved V genes explain under half of the gap, and the rest is unexplained. V, J and clone size are those of that table, while D and trimming were read from the DNA. The sample table records 250,000 or so clones; approximately 89% of these occur just once. Clones ranked in the top ten supply around 3.6% of the sample.

Participants in the prospective study were enrolled through a virtual design, were aged roughly 18 to 90 years, and lived in approximately 25 United States geographic areas. In the prospective study, participants were assigned to cohorts based on the clinical history participants reported in a screening survey and a study questionnaire. A participant counted as exposed if, within 2 weeks of entering the study, that participant had been in contact with someone who had a PCR-confirmed or clinician-diagnosed COVID-19 case. Mobile phlebotomists in the prospective study collected whole blood, serum and a nasopharyngeal or oropharyngeal swab from every participant. Additional blood draws and questionnaires over an approximately two-month period could optionally be provided by prospective study participants. Blood samples from the prospective study were shipped frozen or at room temperature prior to DNA extraction.

For this clone: The clone's antigen remains unknown. Base qualities are not at hand, and no much larger clone is one base apart.

V is clipped by 3 bases and J by 0 bases, and the sequence between their germline boundaries is 8 bases long. CDR1 and CDR2 are read off the germline V gene (reference sequence) as LNHDA and SQIVND. The CDR3 sequence holds 14 residues, the cysteine and phenylalanine included. Just the 42-base CDR3 DNA is kept, in frame starting at base 1. General study outcomes and caveats: The quantity of clinical and demographic metadata differed by source and by participant and was supplied without curation.

Sequenced input: PBMCs or T cells enriched from blood (not recorded which). The sequence links TRBV19 to TRBJ1-1, with the D gene not confidently named. This TCR was sampled from a woman aged 25 to 45 who had been exposed to COVID-19. In nucleotide form, the sequence is TGTGCCAGTAGTATCGCGGCCTTGAACACTGAAGCTTTCTTT. Its translation is CASSIAALNTEAFF.